This TCR beta chain appears in the sequencing data of a study of shared clonotypes between healthy human individuals (dated by TCRdb to 2020 to 2022). Context from the whole study: A couple of women and a few men aged 18 to 49 years were included in the cohort. For each donor, three plates each were used for CD4 naive and CD4 memory, two plates were used for CD8 naive, and one plate was used for CD8 memory. To increase sequencing depth and limit assay-specific biases, different laboratories used diverse techniques to prepare libraries and sequence TCR repertoires. To estimate repertoire size and how much clonotypes are shared between individuals, the study performed deep sequencing of blood TCR repertoires from five healthy adults. Between about 0.94 and 8.9 billion PBMCs per donor were obtained by leukapheresis.

Inclusive of the bounding cysteine and phenylalanine, the CDR3 is 16 residues long. Kept here is only the CDR3 DNA, which spans 48 bases and is read in frame from base 1. At the junction V is shortened by 5 bases and J by 3 bases, with 17 bases in between. CDR1 PRHDT and CDR2 FYEKMQ were looked up in the germline V gene (reference sequence). CD8 naive samples consisted of CD45RO-negative cells that were positively selected for CCR7, yielding a CD45RA+CCR7+ population without TemRA cells. Donors were healthy HIV-negative adults with no recently reported acute infections or vaccinations. Every donor was a Caucasian adult residing in Nashville, Tennessee, USA. After blood collection by leukapheresis, PBMCs were isolated using Ficoll-Histopaque density gradient centrifugation and then cryopreserved in the vapor phase of liquid nitrogen. Analytical flow cytometry was used to check the purity and quantity of every magnetically sorted T cell population. Genomic DNA was isolated from each sorted fraction and quantified by UV absorbance on a Nanodrop 2000c.

Overall study results and their limits: Pairwise subsampling led to the expectation that sequencing depth would affect the degree of clonotype sharing among donors. Estimated clonotype richness was generally larger for naive than for memory subsets. Even with the large sequencing depth, rarefaction of the sorted-subset datasets indicated that sequencing was incomplete. The small number of donors limited the genetic and exposure-history diversity represented. Compared with non-shared clonotypes, clonotypes shared by all four sorted-subset donors had higher generation probabilities. Across a few donors, roughly 5.4% of naive CD4, 3% to 4% of naive CD8, 2.3% of memory CD4, and about 0.4% of memory CD8 clonotypes were shared. Sampling was limited to blood, and TCR repertoires in tissue likely differ from TCR repertoires in blood.

Concerning this clone itself: Which antigen it targets is not known. No clone much larger than this one lies a single base away; base qualities are absent.

Using the deep immunoSEQ assay, multiplex PCR amplified TCR CDR3 regions from genomic DNA. For each cell subset, the extracted genomic DNA was distributed evenly across all wells of several immunoSEQ 96-well plates, and each plate served as one replicate. For sorted subsets, about 200 ng genomic DNA, equal to 25,000 to 35,000 T cell genomes, was loaded into each replicate PCR. The purified libraries were quantified using a Qubit 3.0 fluorometer, sized with a Bioanalyzer 2100, and then quantified again using the KAPA Library Quantification kit. Every immunoSEQ 96-well plate was sequenced on a separate single-read 150-cycle Illumina NextSeq 550 flow cell. The published analysis was carried out like this. Because only junctional sequences without quality scores were contained in the immunoSEQ output, filtering matching that applied to full-length reads could not be performed. To assign V/J genes and CDR3, sequences were annotated against IMGT germline references using PyIR, a Python wrapper for IgBLAST v1.9. Any read was removed if the V/J assignment was weak (E-value above 1e-6), the CDR3 was missing, or the read contained stop codons, out-of-frame junctions, or ambiguous translated residues. V3J clonotypes were defined by identical inferred V gene, J gene, and CDR3 amino acid sequence. To compute the percentage overlap between repertoires, the number of shared unique clonotypes was divided by the size of the smaller repertoire. Richness of each repertoire was evaluated using RTK rarefaction, the Chao1 estimator, and Recon v2.1 estimates of unobserved clonotypes. Generation probabilities were computed with OLGA for all TCRbeta clonotypes obtained by the gDNA method from several donors. This is the immuneACCESS table as TCRdb keeps it, with only in-frame sequences that have V and J called. A part of the clones is gone; compared with another copy, unresolved V genes explain less than half, and the rest is unexplained. The DNA was the basis for D and trimming; V, J and clone size are from that table. This sample is represented by just over 2,000,000 clones; about 95% of them were singletons. About 1.1% of the sample is taken by the ten largest.

The sequence came from a man between 18 and 35 years old in good health. The sample consisted of naive CD8+ T cells sorted from blood. The cell subset or site label corresponds to: CD45RA+CCR7+. The sequence joins TRBV13 to TRBJ2-1; the D region possibly corresponds to TRBD2 (6 bases align). The CDR3: CASSPKAGKGYNEQFF. The nucleotide sequence is given as TGTGCCAGCAGCCCGAAGGCGGGGAAAGGCTACAATGAGCAGTTCTTC. Extended through the reference TRBV13 and TRBJ2-1 proteins, this CDR3 yields the full variable domain: AAGVIQSPRHLIKEKRETATLKCYPIPRHDTVYWYQQGPGQDPQFLISFYEKMQSDKGSIPDRFSAQQFSDYHSELNMSSLELGDSALYFCASSPKAGKGYNEQFFGPGTRLTVL.